The clone carrying this TCR beta chain was counted between two and nine times. Per the germline V gene, CDR1 is LGHDT and CDR2 is YNNKEL (reference sequence). The CDR3 runs to 17 residues. The V end lost 1 base, the J end lost 1 base, and 16 bases lay between the germline ends. Unique molecular identifiers tagged the TCR beta cDNA libraries. TCRdb re-called the PCR reads through MiXCR, storing one row per CDR3 protein. The sample carries over 150,000 distinct CDR3 sequences, around 36% recorded once. The data stem from a study of post-analysis software for immune sequencing data. The TCR comes from a girl aged 10 to 17 with multiple sclerosis. The sequences come from blood, collected after autologous hematopoietic stem cell transplantation. The V call is TRBV3-1, the J call TRBJ1-2; D may be TRBD1 (5 bases). The chain's CDR3 is CASSQGYRPDSNYGYTF. CDR3 DNA sequence: TGTGCCAGCAGCCAAGGATATCGACCAGACAGTAACTATGGCTACACCTTC.